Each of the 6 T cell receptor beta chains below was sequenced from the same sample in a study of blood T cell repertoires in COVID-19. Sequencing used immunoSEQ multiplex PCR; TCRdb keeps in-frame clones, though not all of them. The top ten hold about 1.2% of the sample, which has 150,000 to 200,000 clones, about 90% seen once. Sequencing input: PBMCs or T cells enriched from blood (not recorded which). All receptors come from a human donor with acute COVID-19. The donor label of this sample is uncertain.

In DNA, the CDR3 is TGTGCCACCAGTGATTTGCGGGGGGCAGCTTTCTTT. This sequence encodes CATSDLRGAAFF. The V call is TRBV24-1, the J call TRBJ1-1, with a possible D match to TRBD1 (6 bases). Germline-derived CDR1 and CDR2 are KGHDR and SFDVKD. CDR3 length: 12 amino acids. V was pared by 0 bases and J by 10 bases, with 8 bases between.

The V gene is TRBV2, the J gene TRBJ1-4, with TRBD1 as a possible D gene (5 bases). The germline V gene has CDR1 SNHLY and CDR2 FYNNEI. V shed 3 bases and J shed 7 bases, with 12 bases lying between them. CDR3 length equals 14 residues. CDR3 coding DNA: TGTGCCAGCAGTGAGCAGGGCTTAGGTGAAAAACTGTTTTTT. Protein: CASSEQGLGEKLFF.

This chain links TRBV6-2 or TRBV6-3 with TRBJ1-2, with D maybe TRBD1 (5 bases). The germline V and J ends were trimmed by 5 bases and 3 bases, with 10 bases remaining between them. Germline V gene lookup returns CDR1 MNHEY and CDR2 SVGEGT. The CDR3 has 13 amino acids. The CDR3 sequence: CASSRGEDYGYTF. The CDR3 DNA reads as TGTGCCAGCAGTAGGGGCGAAGACTATGGCTACACCTTC.

CDR3 protein: CALAATTRRKEANYGYTF. CDR3 DNA: TGTGCCTTGGCGGCGACCACCAGGAGGAAGGAAGCTAACTATGGCTACACCTTC. The chain combines TRBV30 with TRBJ1-2; D not resolved. The CDR3 extends over 18 amino acids. Germline V CDR1 and CDR2: GTSNPN, SVGIG (reference sequence). The V end was cut by 7 bases, the J end by 0 bases, with 27 bases between.

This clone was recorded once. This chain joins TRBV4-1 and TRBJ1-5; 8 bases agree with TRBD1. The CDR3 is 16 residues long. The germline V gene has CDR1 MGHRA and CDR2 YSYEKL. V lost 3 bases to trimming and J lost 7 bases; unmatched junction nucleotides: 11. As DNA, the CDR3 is TGCGCCAGCAGCCACCCCGGACAGGGAAAAGTGCAGCCCCAGCATTTT. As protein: CASSHPGQGKVQPQHF.

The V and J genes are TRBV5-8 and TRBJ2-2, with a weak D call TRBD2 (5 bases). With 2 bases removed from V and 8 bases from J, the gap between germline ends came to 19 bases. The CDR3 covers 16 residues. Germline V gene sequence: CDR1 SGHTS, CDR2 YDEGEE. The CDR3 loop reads CASSFFLGLAMGELFF. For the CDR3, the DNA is TGTGCCAGCAGCTTTTTCCTCGGGCTAGCCATGGGGGAGCTGTTTTTT. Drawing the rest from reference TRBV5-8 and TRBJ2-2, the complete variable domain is EAGVTQSPTHLIKTRGQQATLRCSPISGHTSVYWYQQALGLGLQFLLWYDEGEERNRGNFPPRFSGRQFPNYSSELNVNALELEDSALYLCASSFFLGLAMGELFFGEGSRLTVL.